A selection of T cell receptor beta chains follows, all from one sample in a study of control samples from healthy donors and cancer patients. Sequencing used immunoSEQ multiplex PCR; TCRdb keeps in-frame clones, though not all of them. The top ten hold 1.5% to 2% of the sample, which has some 80,000 clones, roughly 90% seen once. Sequenced sample: PBMCs. These receptors all stem from a woman aged 55-70 years with head and neck cancer. CDR3s include the opening cysteine and the closing phenylalanine or tryptophan. The D gene is left open where the match is weak. The size field is filled for only some rows; it gives once, few, many or a size class.

clone size: .; V gene: TRBV12-5; J gene: TRBJ2-7; D gene: TRBD1; CDR3 protein: CASGRGQTYEQYF; CDR3 DNA: TGTGCTAGTGGTAGGGGACAGACCTACGAGCAGTACTTC
clone size: few; V gene: TRBV19; J gene: TRBJ2-5; D gene: TRBD1; CDR3 protein: CASSISGQAQETQYF; CDR3 DNA: TGTGCCAGTAGTATTTCGGGACAGGCACAAGAGACCCAGTACTTC
clone size: .; V gene: TRBV27; J gene: TRBJ2-6; D gene: TRBD1; CDR3 protein: CASYKRGPGANVLTF; CDR3 DNA: TGTGCCAGCTATAAAAGGGGGCCTGGGGCCAACGTCCTGACTTTC
clone size: .; V gene: TRBV19; J gene: TRBJ2-4; D gene: .; CDR3 protein: CASSIFPGNIQYF; CDR3 DNA: TGTGCCAGTAGTATTTTCCCCGGGAACATTCAGTACTTC
clone size: .; V gene: TRBV6-5; J gene: TRBJ1-2; D gene: .; CDR3 protein: CASRGVGAYGYTF; CDR3 DNA: TGTGCCAGCAGGGGGGTGGGGGCCTATGGCTACACCTTC
clone size: .; V gene: TRBV5-1; J gene: TRBJ2-7; D gene: TRBD1; CDR3 protein: CASSKDPGQGAYEQYF; CDR3 DNA: TGCGCCAGCAGCAAGGATCCGGGACAGGGGGCCTACGAGCAGTACTTC
clone size: .; V gene: TRBV10-3; J gene: TRBJ1-4; D gene: .; CDR3 protein: CAISGRDEKLFF; CDR3 DNA: TGTGCCATCAGTGGCAGGGACGAAAAACTGTTTTTT
clone size: .; V gene: TRBV2; J gene: TRBJ1-3; D gene: .; CDR3 protein: CASSEARVPDDSGNTIYF; CDR3 DNA: TGTGCCAGCAGTGAAGCTCGGGTTCCCGATGACTCTGGAAACACCATATATTTT
clone size: .; V gene: TRBV30; J gene: TRBJ2-1; D gene: TRBD2; CDR3 protein: CAWSVGTSGYNEQFF; CDR3 DNA: TGTGCCTGGAGTGTAGGGACTAGCGGGTACAATGAGCAGTTCTTC
clone size: .; V gene: TRBV10-3; J gene: TRBJ1-1; D gene: .; CDR3 protein: CAISGTANTEAFF; CDR3 DNA: TGTGCCATCAGCGGGACGGCAAACACTGAAGCTTTCTTT
clone size: .; V gene: TRBV28; J gene: TRBJ2-1; D gene: .; CDR3 protein: CASSRGGSYNEQFF; CDR3 DNA: TGTGCCAGCAGTCGAGGGGGCTCCTACAATGAGCAGTTCTTC
clone size: .; V gene: TRBV5-6; J gene: TRBJ2-7; D gene: .; CDR3 protein: CASSFLTVSYEQYF; CDR3 DNA: TGTGCCAGCAGCTTCTTGACGGTGTCCTACGAGCAGTACTTC
clone size: .; V gene: TRBV4-1; J gene: TRBJ2-2; D gene: TRBD1; CDR3 protein: CASSRGQGTNTGELFF; CDR3 DNA: TGCGCCAGCAGCAGGGGACAGGGGACGAACACCGGGGAGCTGTTTTTT
clone size: .; V gene: TRBV13; J gene: TRBJ2-3; D gene: TRBD2; CDR3 protein: CASSPQWGSGRTDTQYF; CDR3 DNA: TGTGCCAGCAGCCCACAATGGGGTAGCGGGAGAACAGATACGCAGTATTTT
clone size: .; V gene: TRBV29-1; J gene: TRBJ1-5; D gene: TRBD1; CDR3 protein: CSVEEPGQGRHF; CDR3 DNA: TGCAGCGTTGAAGAACCGGGACAGGGGCGGCATTTT
clone size: once; V gene: TRBV10-2; J gene: TRBJ2-3; D gene: TRBD2; CDR3 protein: CASSELVAGVGDTQYF; CDR3 DNA: TGCGCCAGCAGTGAGCTGGTAGCGGGAGTTGGAGATACGCAGTATTTT